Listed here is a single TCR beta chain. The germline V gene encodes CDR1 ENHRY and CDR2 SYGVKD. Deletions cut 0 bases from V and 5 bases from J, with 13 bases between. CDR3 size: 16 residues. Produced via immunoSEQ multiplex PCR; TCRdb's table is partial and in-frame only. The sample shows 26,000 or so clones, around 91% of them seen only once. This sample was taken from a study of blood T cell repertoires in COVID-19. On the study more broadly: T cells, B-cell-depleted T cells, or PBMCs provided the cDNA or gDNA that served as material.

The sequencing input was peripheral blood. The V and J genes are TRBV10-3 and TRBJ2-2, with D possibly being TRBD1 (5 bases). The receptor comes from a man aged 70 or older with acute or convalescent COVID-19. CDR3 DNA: TGTGCCATCAGTGAGTCGACAGAGAAAGTGACCGGGGAGCTGTTTTTT. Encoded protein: CAISESTEKVTGELFF.